Sequencing of this TCR beta chain was carried out in a study of T cell responses to AZD1222 COVID-19 vaccine. As concerns this clone: Its antigen remains unidentified.

V lost 1 base to trimming and J lost 5 bases, with 6 bases between them. Germline lookup yields CDR1 SGHNT and CDR2 YYREEE (reference sequence). The CDR3 length is 12 residues. Study results and caveats: Spike-specific TCR breadth and depth both grew after two AZD1222 doses. Females outnumbered males among donors, who were mostly white British; clonal diversity was possibly underestimated. Close to half of spike-specific TCRs reportedly recognize unmutated variant regions.

Here immunoSEQ multiplex PCR was the method, and the copy in TCRdb shows in-frame clones only, minus some. The repertoire holds about 160,000 clones, with approximately 90% as singletons. Source: peripheral blood, taken on day 0 of AZD1222 vaccination. This chain connects TRBV5-4 to TRBJ1-2; D gene unclear. The sequence came from an adult in good health. The CDR3 sequence: CASSLREYGYTF. The CDR3 DNA reads as TGTGCCAGCAGCTTGCGGGAATATGGCTACACCTTC.